This is a list of T cell receptor beta chains from one sample in a study of T-cell reconstitution after alpha-beta-depleted transplantation in children. One entry per CDR3 protein, called by TCRdb with MiXCR from the PCR reads. The repertoire holds 250,000 to 300,000 distinct CDR3 sequences, with just over 7.5% as singletons. The sample here was peripheral blood, taken 360 days after TCRalphabeta/CD19-depleted stem cell transplant. The source is a female patient aged 2 to 10 who had a stem cell transplant for Fanconi anemia, so the T cells may come from the graft donor. Each CDR3 is given with its conserved first and last residue. The order of the fields is CDR3 DNA, CDR3 protein, D gene, V gene, clone size, J gene. D genes are given only for firm matches. Part of the rows lack a size; the others show once, few, many or a class for expanded clones.

TGTGCCAGCAGCTTACGTAGCGGGGCTAGCACAGATACGCAGTATTTT | CASSLRSGASTDTQYF | TRBD2 | TRBV7-3 | many | TRBJ2-3
TGTGCCATCAGTGTTTTAGTGGAAGAGACCCAGTACTTC | CAISVLVEETQYF | NA | TRBV10-3 | many | TRBJ2-5
TGTGCCAGCTCACCACCGCGTCAGGGAGTTGAGACTAATGAAAAACTGTTTTTT | CASSPPRQGVETNEKLFF | NA | TRBV18 | NA | TRBJ1-4
TGCAGCGTTGGTGGACAAACCTATGGCTACACCTTC | CSVGGQTYGYTF | NA | TRBV29-1 | many | TRBJ1-2
TGTGCCAGCAGCTCGGGCGGGACCCAGTACTTC | CASSSGGTQYF | NA | TRBV7-3 | NA | TRBJ2-5
TGCAGTGCTAGCTCTAGCGGGGGCCCTAGCTCCTACGAGCAGTACTTC | CSASSSGGPSSYEQYF | TRBD2 | TRBV20-1 | many | TRBJ2-7
TGCAGTGCTCCGCATATCTCCTACAATGAGCAGTTCTTC | CSAPHISYNEQFF | NA | TRBV20-1 | many | TRBJ2-1
TGTGCCAGCAGTGAAAGTGGGACACATGCCAAAAACATTCAGTACTTC | CASSESGTHAKNIQYF | NA | TRBV6-1 | many | TRBJ2-4
TGTGCCAGCAGTTTTGGCTCTCTGGGAGATACGCAGTATTTT | CASSFGSLGDTQYF | NA | TRBV28 | many | TRBJ2-3
TGTGCCAGCAGTTCCGGCGGATTTAGCACAGATACGCAGTATTTT | CASSSGGFSTDTQYF | NA | TRBV6-6 | many | TRBJ2-3
TGTGCCAGCAGTTTGAGGCTAGCGGGGCGAAATACGCAGTATTTT | CASSLRLAGRNTQYF | TRBD2 | TRBV27 | few | TRBJ2-3
TGTGCCAGCAGTTACCGGACAGGGGCCTCCTCCTACAATGAGCAGTTCTTC | CASSYRTGASSYNEQFF | TRBD1 | TRBV6-5 | many | TRBJ2-1
TGTGCCACCAGCTCGGATCGATGGGACACTGAAGCTTTCTTT | CATSSDRWDTEAFF | NA | TRBV15 | many | TRBJ1-1
TGCAGTGCTAGAGATAGGGTGACGGGGACCCAGTACTTC | CSARDRVTGTQYF | NA | TRBV20-1 | few | TRBJ2-5
TGCGCCAGCAGCGATCCAGGGGGTAGCTCCTACGAGCAGTACTTC | CASSDPGGSSYEQYF | TRBD1 | TRBV5-1 | few | TRBJ2-7
TGTGCCACCAGCTACTCAAGACTAGAGACCCAGTACTTC | CATSYSRLETQYF | NA | TRBV15 | few | TRBJ2-5
TGTGCCAGCAGCCAAGTCCCGACTCCTCAAGAGACCCAGTACTTC | CASSQVPTPQETQYF | NA | TRBV3-1 | NA | TRBJ2-5
TGCAGTGCTTCGTCGGGAGCCCCGCGCAATGAGCAGTTCTTC | CSASSGAPRNEQFF | NA | TRBV20-1 | many | TRBJ2-1
TGTGCCAGCAGCCAAGATACCACCCGAAACACCATATATTTT | CASSQDTTRNTIYF | NA | TRBV3-1 | NA | TRBJ1-3
TGCGCCAGCAGCTTGGTTCTAGCGGGGGGGAACCCCTACGAGCAGTACTTC | CASSLVLAGGNPYEQYF | TRBD2 | TRBV5-1 | few | TRBJ2-7
TGTGCCAGCTCACCAGGGCAGCTCTCCTACAATGAGCAGTTCTTC | CASSPGQLSYNEQFF | NA | TRBV18 | few | TRBJ2-1
TGTGCCAGCAGACGGCAGTTAGGCACTGAAGCTTTCTTT | CASRRQLGTEAFF | NA | TRBV6-1 | NA | TRBJ1-1
TGTGCCACCAGCAGAGATCGGGAAGAGGCTGGTGAGCAGTTCTTC | CATSRDREEAGEQFF | NA | TRBV15 | many | TRBJ2-1
TGTGCCAGCAGTTTTTGGTCAGGATCTGGAAACACCATATATTTT | CASSFWSGSGNTIYF | NA | TRBV28 | few | TRBJ1-3
TGTGCCAGCAGCTCTGGGGGGCTGGACTATGGCTACACCTTC | CASSSGGLDYGYTF | NA | TRBV7-9 | few | TRBJ1-2
TGTGCCAGTGGGCAGAATAGCAATCAGCCCCAGCATTTT | CASGQNSNQPQHF | NA | TRBV6-1 | NA | TRBJ1-5
TGTGCCAGCCAAAACCTAGGCAGTAATTCACCCCTCCACTTT | CASQNLGSNSPLHF | NA | TRBV19 | NA | TRBJ1-6
TGTGCCAGCAACCCACAGGGATCGGGAGATACGCAGTATTTT | CASNPQGSGDTQYF | NA | TRBV6-2/TRBV6-3 | few | TRBJ2-3
TGTGCCATCAATGAGGGGGAGACCTATGGCTACACCTTC | CAINEGETYGYTF | NA | TRBV10-3 | many | TRBJ1-2
TGTGCCAGCAGCGTTGGCGGAGGGCCGTTGCCTGAGCAGTTCTTC | CASSVGGGPLPEQFF | NA | TRBV9 | many | TRBJ2-1
TGTGCCAGCAGTTTCTACAGACAAGAGACCCAGTACTTC | CASSFYRQETQYF | NA | TRBV12-3/TRBV12-4 | many | TRBJ2-5
TGCAGTGGGTGGCTGGGGGCGGCCACTGAAGCTTTCTTT | CSGWLGAATEAFF | NA | TRBV29-1 | many | TRBJ1-1
TGTGCCATCAGTGTATGGATGTACAATGAGCAGTTCTTC | CAISVWMYNEQFF | NA | TRBV10-3 | few | TRBJ2-1
TGTGCCAGCTCACCAGGGGGTTTCGAGCAGTACTTC | CASSPGGFEQYF | NA | TRBV18 | NA | TRBJ2-7
TGTGCCACCAGTGGCAGAAAAGCGGGAGCTGATGAGGGCTACACCTTC | CATSGRKAGADEGYTF | NA | TRBV24-1 | NA | TRBJ1-2
TGTGCCAGCAGTTACCCGACAGGGGAGGTAGATACGCAGTATTTT | CASSYPTGEVDTQYF | TRBD1 | TRBV6-5 | many | TRBJ2-3
TGTGCCAGCAGCTTCCAAAGGGGCGCGGGACAGCCCCAGCATTTT | CASSFQRGAGQPQHF | NA | TRBV21-1 | few | TRBJ1-5
TGTGCCAGCAGCTTAATGGATATAGGTGAGCAGTTCTTC | CASSLMDIGEQFF | NA | TRBV7-3 | few | TRBJ2-1
TGTGCCAGCAGCCAACCTCGTAGTAGTGCCTACAATGAGCAGTTCTTC | CASSQPRSSAYNEQFF | NA | TRBV3-1 | few | TRBJ2-1
TGTGCCAGCAGTCCGATACTACAGGGGACCGGGGAGCTGTTTTTT | CASSPILQGTGELFF | TRBD1 | TRBV27 | many | TRBJ2-2
TGTGCCAGCAGTTCACAGGGGCCGGACTATGGCTACACCTTC | CASSSQGPDYGYTF | TRBD1 | TRBV28 | few | TRBJ1-2
TGTGCCAGCAGTTTTTTTTGGGACTCTGGGGCCAACGTCCTGACTTTC | CASSFFWDSGANVLTF | NA | TRBV7-9 | many | TRBJ2-6
TGTGCCAGCACCGGACAGCCTTCTGGGGCCAACGTCCTGACTTTC | CASTGQPSGANVLTF | NA | TRBV2 | NA | TRBJ2-6
TGTGCCAGCAGCCTAGACGGTGAAGCTTTCTTT | CASSLDGEAFF | NA | TRBV3-1 | NA | TRBJ1-1
TGCAGCGTTGAAGTCACCCGGACTAGCGGACCCTACGAGCAGTACTTC | CSVEVTRTSGPYEQYF | TRBD2 | TRBV29-1 | medium-sized | TRBJ2-7
TGCGCCAGCAGCCAGGCCCAGGGACAGGGGAGGGAGCAGTACTTC | CASSQAQGQGREQYF | TRBD1 | TRBV4-1 | NA | TRBJ2-7
TGTGCCAGCAGTTTAGCGTTGGGACTAGCGGGGGGACTACAAGAGACCCAGTACTTC | CASSLALGLAGGLQETQYF | TRBD2 | TRBV12-3/TRBV12-4 | NA | TRBJ2-5
TGTGCCAGCAGTTTATTGGGATTGGGGGAGACCCAGTACTTC | CASSLLGLGETQYF | NA | TRBV28 | many | TRBJ2-5
TGCAGTGCTAGTAATGTTCTGACCCTCGAGCAGTACTTC | CSASNVLTLEQYF | NA | TRBV20-1 | few | TRBJ2-7
TGTGCCAGCAGAGCGACCCGGGACAGGGTCACCTTCTTT | CASRATRDRVTFF | TRBD1 | TRBV6-6 | many | TRBJ1-1
TGTGCCAGCAGATCCGGGACAGGTGGTGAAAAACTGTTTTTT | CASRSGTGGEKLFF | TRBD1 | TRBV7-9 | many | TRBJ1-4
TGTGCCAGCAGCCTCGGGACAGGGGGCCCTCTGGGCAGCTACACCTTC | CASSLGTGGPLGSYTF | TRBD1 | TRBV12-3/TRBV12-4 | many | TRBJ1-2
TGTGCCTGGTCTAGCGAGAGCGGCGAAAACATTCAGTACTTC | CAWSSESGENIQYF | NA | TRBV30 | NA | TRBJ2-4